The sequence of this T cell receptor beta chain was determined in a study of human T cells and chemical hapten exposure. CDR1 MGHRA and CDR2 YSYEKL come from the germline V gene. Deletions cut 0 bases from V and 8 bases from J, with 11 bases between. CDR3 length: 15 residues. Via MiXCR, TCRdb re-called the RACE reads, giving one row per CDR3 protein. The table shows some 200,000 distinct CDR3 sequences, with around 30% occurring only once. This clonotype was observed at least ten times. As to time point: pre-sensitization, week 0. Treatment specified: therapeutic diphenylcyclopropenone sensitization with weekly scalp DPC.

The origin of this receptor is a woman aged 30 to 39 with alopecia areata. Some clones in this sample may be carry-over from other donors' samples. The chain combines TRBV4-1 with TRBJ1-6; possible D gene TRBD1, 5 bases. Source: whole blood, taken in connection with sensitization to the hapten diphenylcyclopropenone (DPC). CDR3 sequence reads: CASSQDLQGHSPLHF. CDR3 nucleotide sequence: TGCGCCAGCAGCCAAGATCTCCAGGGACATTCACCCCTCCACTTT.